This T cell receptor beta chain was captured in a study of cytomegalovirus exposure and HLA in healthy donors. Study information: Approximately 180 million T cells yielded 120 million or so unique TCR beta sequences, as an earlier analysis found. Of fewer than 450 genotyped donors, roughly 81% clustered with self-reported Caucasian donors. Overall study findings and caveats: Beyond CMV serostatus, there was no information to go on about immune exposure. Cytomegalovirus association was assigned to about 150 TCR beta chains.

This clone was detected a few times. Antigen: not known. Primers: 60 Vbeta forward and 13 Jbeta reverse. The protocol was immunoSEQ multiplex PCR, while the TCRdb copy is restricted to in-frame clones and leaves out a portion. The sample has roughly 150,000 clones, under 90% seen once. Germline CDR1 is MGHRA and CDR2 is YSYEKL. V lost 2 bases to trimming and J lost 6 bases, with 17 bases between them. The CDR3 totals 16 residues. The rearrangement links TRBV4-1 to TRBJ2-1; possibly TRBD2 for D (5 bases). This TCR was sampled from a male donor in good health and CMV-seronegative. What was sequenced was PBMCs. The CDR3 region is CASSQNGLLISNEQFF. CDR3 coding DNA: TGCGCCAGCAGCCAAAATGGACTCCTAATTTCCAATGAGCAGTTCTTC.